The 15 T cell receptor beta chains below come from one sample, sequenced in a study of T cells in Graves' hyperthyroidism and ophthalmopathy (dated by TCRdb to the late 2010s). To prepare the library, multiplex PCR was applied. TCRdb shows the sequencer as Illumina HiSeq 2000. TCR beta CDR3 regions were amplified from RNA transcripts. For the first round of RT-PCR on the TCR CDR3, the HTBI primer set was used together with the Qiagen OneStep RT-PCR kit. Using fastp trimming at Q25 and MiXCR clonotype assembly, TCRdb reanalyzed the public sequencing data and kept in-frame beta chains. Every CDR3 protein is listed once, alongside the most common genes and DNA of its rows. Within this sample are some 360,000 distinct CDR3 sequences, with roughly 14% of them counted one time only. Clones ranked in the top ten supply approximately 11% of the sample. Sequencing was performed on blood. These receptors all come from an older woman with Graves' hyperthyroidism.

This clonotype was seen at least ten times. The V call is TRBV6-1, the J call TRBJ2-3; D may be TRBD2 (5 bases). The germline V gene encodes CDR1 MNHNS and CDR2 SASEGT. The V end was cut by 2 bases, the J end by 6 bases, with 15 bases between. This CDR3 comprises 15 residues. The CDR3 DNA reads TGTGCCAGCAGTGAATATTCTAGCTGGAAGGATACGCAGTATTTT. As protein: CASSEYSSWKDTQYF.

This clonotype has at least ten counts. This chain links TRBV6-1 with TRBJ1-5, with D tentatively TRBD1 (5 bases). Trimming removed 8 bases at V and 3 bases at J, with 8 bases between. This CDR3 comprises 12 residues. Per germline, CDR1 MNHNS and CDR2 SASEGT. The CDR3 DNA reads TGTGCCAGCGGCAGGGCCAATCAGCCCCAGCATTTT. Translated, it gives CASGRANQPQHF.

This clonotype was observed many times. The chain uses TRBV24-1 and TRBJ1-1; no reliable D call. The V end lost 1 base, the J end lost 8 bases, and 10 bases lay between the germline ends. Germline-derived CDR1 and CDR2 are KGHDR and SFDVKD. The CDR3 loop spans 13 amino acids. CDR3 nucleotide sequence: TGTGCCACCAGTGATTTTGACAAACGGGAAGCTTTCTTT. As protein: CATSDFDKREAFF.

This clonotype was seen many times. The CDR3 DNA sequence: TGTGCCAGCAGTTTCGGGGTTGACTATGGCTACACCTTC. Its translation: CASSFGVDYGYTF. The gene calls are TRBV12-3 or TRBV12-4 and TRBJ1-2, with unresolved D. The CDR3 extends over 13 amino acids. V lost 3 bases, J lost 3 bases, and 8 bases lay in between.

This clonotype was seen repeatedly, ten times or more. The chain uses TRBV20-1 and TRBJ1-5; TRBD1 is a possible D gene (5 bases). Trimming cost V 4 bases and J 2 bases, with 12 bases left between them. The V gene's germline CDR1 is DFQATT and CDR2 SNEGSKA (reference sequence). The CDR3 loop spans 14 amino acids. The CDR3 region is CSAIGQARNQPQHF. The CDR3, as DNA: TGCAGTGCTATCGGACAAGCCCGCAATCAGCCCCAGCATTTT.

This clonotype was seen only a few times. The chain recombines TRBV7-8 with TRBJ1-2; D gene uncertain. The CDR3 is made up of 16 amino acids. The germline V gene has CDR1 SGHVS and CDR2 FQNEAQ. The V end was cut by 0 bases, the J end by 1 base, with 12 bases between. The CDR3 coding sequence is TGTGCCAGCAGCTTAGCCGTGATCGGGAGTAACTATGGCTACACCTTC. This translates into CASSLAVIGSNYGYTF.

The sample holds many counts of this clonotype. The J gene is TRBJ2-1, the V gene TRBV19, with D hard to call. The V gene lost 5 bases and the J gene lost 6 bases, with 17 bases spanning the gap. Germline values: CDR1 LNHDA, CDR2 SQIVND (reference sequence). This CDR3 is built from 15 residues. Here the CDR3 DNA reads TGTGCCAGTAGTCCCATTGGTGTGCTGGTCAATGAGCAGTTCTTC. Translating gives CASSPIGVLVNEQFF. Full variable domain (outside the CDR3, taken from reference TRBV19 and TRBJ2-1): DGGITQSPKYLFRKEGQNVTLSCEQNLNHDAMYWYRQDPGQGLRLIYYSQIVNDFQKGDIAEGYSVSREKKESFPLTVTSAQKNPTAFYLCASSPIGVLVNEQFFGPGTRLTVL.

This clonotype came up many times. In DNA form, the CDR3 reads TGCAGTGCTAGAGTTACTAGCGGGAGTGCCGGGGAGCTGTTTTTT. Its translation is CSARVTSGSAGELFF. The rearrangement links TRBV20-1 to TRBJ2-2; TRBD2 aligns across 11 bases. The germline gives CDR1 DFQATT, CDR2 SNEGSKA (reference sequence). The CDR3 runs to 15 residues. V trimming: 1 base; J trimming: 6 bases; junction bases outside the gene matches: 4.

This clonotype was seen ten or more times. The chain carries TRBV20-1 and TRBJ2-7; a weak D match, TRBD2 (6 bases). The CDR3 length is 14 residues. CDR1 and CDR2 from the germline V gene are DFQATT and SNEGSKA (reference sequence). Trimming took off 0 bases at V and 6 bases at J, with 15 bases between the two ends. CDR3 residues: CSARDPVSGIEQYF. CDR3 DNA: TGCAGTGCTAGAGATCCTGTTAGCGGAATCGAGCAGTACTTC.

CDR3 sequence (DNA): TGTGCCAGCCTGTTTGGAAACACCATATATTTT. This translates into CASLFGNTIYF. The chain has TRBV7-9 and TRBJ1-3; D is unclear. CDR1 and CDR2 (germline): SEHNR, FQNEAQ (reference sequence). The CDR3 sequence is 11 residues long. Trimming left V 8 bases short and J 3 bases short, with 5 bases between.

This clonotype came up many times. The gene calls are TRBV30 and TRBJ2-7; no clear D. The germline gives CDR1 GTSNPN, CDR2 SVGIG (reference sequence). Trimming pared 3 bases from V and 0 bases from J, leaving 6 bases between. The CDR3 has 12 amino acids. The CDR3 DNA sequence: TGTGCCTGGAGCCCGAGCTCCTACGAGCAGTACTTC. It is translated as CAWSPSSYEQYF. Filled out from reference TRBV30 and TRBJ2-7, the complete variable domain reads SQTIHQWPATLVQPVGSPLSLECTVEGTSNPNLYWYRQAAGRGLQLLFYSVGIGQISSEVPQNLSASRPQDRQFILSSKKLLLSDSGFYLCAWSPSSYEQYFGPGTRLTVT.

This clonotype was detected ten times or more. DNA for the CDR3: TGTGCCAGCAGAATCTCTGGGGCCAACGTCCTGACTTTC. This codes for CASRISGANVLTF. This chain links TRBV27 with TRBJ2-6, with D unresolved. Trimming stripped 6 bases from V and 0 bases from J, with 3 bases between. CDR3 length: 13 residues. Germline loops: CDR1 MNHEY, CDR2 SMNVEV (reference sequence).

There are a few counts of this clonotype. The rearrangement links TRBV14 to TRBJ2-7; possible D gene TRBD1, 6 bases. Germline CDR1 and CDR2: SGHDN and FVKESK. The CDR3 runs to 14 residues. The V and J ends lost 4 bases and 5 bases respectively, with 15 bases between them. The CDR3 spells CASSPRDTEDEQYF. CDR3 in DNA: TGTGCCAGCAGCCCTCGGGACACTGAGGACGAGCAGTACTTC. Combining the CDR3 with reference TRBV14 and TRBJ2-7 gives the whole variable domain EAGVTQFPSHSVIEKGQTVTLRCDPISGHDNLYWYRRVMGKEIKFLLHFVKESKQDESGMPNNRFLAERTGGTYSTLKVQPAELEDSGVYFCASSPRDTEDEQYFGPGTRLTVT.

The rearrangement uses TRBV11-1 and TRBJ2-3, with D hard to call. Trimming removed 5 bases at V and 5 bases at J, with 11 bases between. The CDR3 runs 13 residues. Germline V gene lookup returns CDR1 SGHAT and CDR2 FQDESV (reference sequence). In nucleotides, the CDR3 is TGTGCCAGCAGCCACCGGAATCAAGATACGCAGTATTTT. Its translation is CASSHRNQDTQYF.

This clonotype was counted many times. The rearrangement links TRBV9 to TRBJ2-1, with 7 bases that match TRBD1. Germline assignment: CDR1 SGDLS and CDR2 YYNGEE. With V trimmed by 4 bases and J by 3 bases, 13 bases remained unmatched. The CDR3 is made up of 17 amino acids. CDR3 coding DNA: TGTGCCAGCAGCCCTCGATTGGTCCCAGGGGGCTACAATGAGCAGTTCTTC. Translated, it gives CASSPRLVPGGYNEQFF. The full variable domain, rest sourced from reference TRBV9 and TRBJ2-1, is DSGVTQTPKHLITATGQRVTLRCSPRSGDLSVYWYQQSLDQGLQFLIQYYNGEERAKGNILERFSAQQFPDLHSELNLSSLELGDSALYFCASSPRLVPGGYNEQFFGPGTRLTVL.